This passage covers 5 T cell receptor beta chains from one sample sequenced in a study of cytomegalovirus exposure and HLA in healthy donors listed by TCRdb under 2017. Receptor libraries were prepared by the immunoSEQ multiplex PCR assay. For the multiplex PCR, a mixture combining 60 forward primers for TCR Vbeta segments and 13 reverse primers for TCR Jbeta segments was used. Entries here come from immuneACCESS through TCRdb and include only in-frame sequences with V and J called. Some clones fail to appear in such tables; in the studies checked, an unresolved V gene covers under half of the shortfall, and the cause of the remainder is unknown. The sample table contains 130,000 or so clones; only one count was recorded for about four fifths of them. The ten largest make up around 1.5% of the sample. Sequencing was performed on PBMCs. These receptors all come from a woman aged 18-29 years in good health and CMV-seronegative.

V is TRBV5-6 and J is TRBJ2-1, with 12 bases fitting TRBD2. Germline V gene sequence: CDR1 SGHDT, CDR2 YYEEEE. The CDR3 is 14 residues long. V lost 3 bases and J lost 12; bases outside the gene matches: 7. The CDR3 protein is CASSSGLAGTSQFF. CDR3 nucleotides: TGTGCCAGCAGCTCCGGACTAGCGGGGACCTCGCAGTTCTTC.

The rearrangement links TRBV7-9 to TRBJ2-7; no clear D. Trimming shortened V by 1 base and J by 4 bases, and 8 bases separated the two germline ends. The CDR3 contains 13 residues. The germline V gene encodes CDR1 SEHNR and CDR2 FQNEAQ (reference sequence). The CDR3 DNA follows: TGTGCCAGCAGCTTAGTGTACGGGTACGAGCAGTACTTC. Encoded protein: CASSLVYGYEQYF.

CDR3 region: CASSRNAGGSYEQYF. CDR3 sequence (DNA): TGCGCCAGCAGCAGAAATGCAGGGGGCTCCTACGAGCAGTACTTC. V is TRBV5-1 and J is TRBJ2-7, with TRBD1 matching 7 bases. V dropped 4 bases and J dropped 0; count of bases not matched to a gene: 7. CDR1 and CDR2 from the germline V gene are SGHRS and YFSETQ. CDR3 size: 15 residues.

The sample holds one count of this clone. J is TRBJ2-5 and V is TRBV7-6; TRBD1 aligns across 8 bases. Trimming took 1 base from V and 3 from J; bases not matched to a gene: 13. CDR3 size: 18 residues. Germline CDR1 is SGHVS and CDR2 is FNYEAQ. CDR3 bases: TGTGCCAGCAGCTTAGAACAGGGGGGATCCAGACTAGAAGAGACCCAGTACTTC. It yields the protein CASSLEQGGSRLEETQYF. The full variable domain, rest sourced from reference TRBV7-6 and TRBJ2-5, is GAGVSQSPRYKVTKRGQDVALRCDPISGHVSLYWYRQALGQGPEFLTYFNYEAQQDKSGLPNDRFSAERPEGSISTLTIQRTEQRDSAMYRCASSLEQGGSRLEETQYFGPGTRLLVL.

The J gene is TRBJ2-7, the V gene TRBV9; 10 nucleotides agree with TRBD1. The CDR3 spans 15 residues. Germline V gene sequence: CDR1 SGDLS, CDR2 YYNGEE. J lost 6 bases, V lost 0 bases, and 6 bases had no gene match. CDR3: CASSVGGTGASEQYF. In DNA, the CDR3 is TGTGCCAGCAGCGTAGGTGGGACAGGGGCCTCCGAGCAGTACTTC.